This record looks at one T cell receptor beta chain sequence and its context. Its antigen is currently unknown. This table comes from immunoSEQ multiplex PCR, and its TCRdb copy is limited to in-frame clones, with some not included. The sample has 8,500 to 13,000 clones, roughly nine tenths seen once; the top ten hold roughly 27%. The data were obtained in a study of T cells after posttransplantation cyclophosphamide. Study-wide findings and caveats: Tissue-infiltrating T cells from skin or gut overlapped little with blood T cells. Later blood repertoires were often dominated by clones from the donor CD8+ memory compartment. Recipient CMV seropositivity and CMV reactivation strongly tracked TRB clonality.

Cyclophosphamide on days +3 and +4 followed busulfan-fludarabine conditioning and a marrow graft. The CDR3 runs to 16 residues. Germline V gives CDR1 SGHNT, CDR2 YYREEE (reference sequence). The V gene end was trimmed by 3 bases and the J gene end by 2 bases; junction bases not matched to a gene: 5. Sequenced material: CD4+ T cells sorted from PBMCs, taken after allogeneic stem cell transplant with posttransplant cyclophosphamide. This clonotype was obtained from a male patient younger than 45 who received an allogeneic stem cell transplant from a related donor, was CMV-positive, and had acute GVHD only. Some T cells could come from the graft donor. J is TRBJ1-2 and V is TRBV5-4; 12 bases agree with TRBD1. The CDR3 loop is CASSSVGQGANYGYTF. DNA for the CDR3: TGTGCCAGCAGCTCCGTGGGACAGGGGGCGAACTATGGCTACACCTTC. The whole variable domain, filled in from reference TRBV5-4 and TRBJ1-2, reads ETGVTQSPTHLIKTRGQQVTLRCSSQSGHNTVSWYQQALGQGPQFIFQYYREEENGRGNFPPRFSGLQFPNYSSELNVNALELDDSALYLCASSSVGQGANYGYTFGSGTRLTVV.